This T cell receptor (beta chain) was sequenced for a study of glioma-infiltrating T cells after dendritic cell vaccination. Background on the study: Patients received three intradermal dendritic cell vaccine injections at biweekly intervals.

This CDR3 contains 15 residues. Germline assignment: CDR1 ENHRY and CDR2 SYGVKD. V lost 6 bases and J 1 base, leaving 12 bases between the germline ends. This clone was recorded at least ten times. TCRB CDR3 was amplified from 2 ug genomic DNA or less. Sequenced by immunoSEQ multiplex PCR; TCRdb stores in-frame clones only, minus some. Altogether roughly 60,000 clones are present, about four fifths being singletons, with the ten largest covering 15% to 19%. The sample's time point: after dendritic cell vaccination, including at tumor progression/relapse. This TCR came from a human donor with glioblastoma. V gene TRBV10-3 combines with J gene TRBJ1-4, with D possibly matching TRBD1 (5 bases). Sequencing was performed on blood, taken after dendritic cell vaccination. CDR3 loop: CAIRDTGETNEKLFF. DNA for the CDR3: TGTGCCATCAGGGACACAGGCGAAACTAATGAAAAACTGTTTTTT.